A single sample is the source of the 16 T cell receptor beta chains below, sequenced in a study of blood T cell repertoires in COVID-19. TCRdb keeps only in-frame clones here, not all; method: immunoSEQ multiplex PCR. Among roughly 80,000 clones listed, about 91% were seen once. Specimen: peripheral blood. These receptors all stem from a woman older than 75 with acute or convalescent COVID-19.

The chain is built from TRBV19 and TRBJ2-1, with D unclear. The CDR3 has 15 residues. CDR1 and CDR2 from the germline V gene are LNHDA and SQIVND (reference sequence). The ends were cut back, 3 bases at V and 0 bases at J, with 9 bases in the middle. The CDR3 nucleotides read TGTGCCAGTAGTATCAGACGGAGCTCCTACAATGAGCAGTTCTTC. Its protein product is CASSIRRSSYNEQFF.

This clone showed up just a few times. CDR3: CASSTGLAVLLDEQFF. CDR3 DNA: TGTGCCAGCAGCACGGGACTAGCGGTCCTTTTGGATGAGCAGTTCTTC. The chain links TRBV7-2 to TRBJ2-1, with 11 bases fitting TRBD2. Per the germline V gene, CDR1 is SGHTA and CDR2 is FQGNSA. CDR3 length: 16 residues. The V gene end was trimmed by 5 bases and the J gene end by 8 bases; junction bases not matched to a gene: 11.

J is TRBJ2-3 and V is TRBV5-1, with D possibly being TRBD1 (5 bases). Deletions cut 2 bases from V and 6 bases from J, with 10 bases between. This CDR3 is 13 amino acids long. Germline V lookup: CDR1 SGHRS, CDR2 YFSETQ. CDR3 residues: CASSLGESDTQYF. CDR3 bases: TGCGCCAGCAGCTTAGGGGAAAGCGATACGCAGTATTTT.

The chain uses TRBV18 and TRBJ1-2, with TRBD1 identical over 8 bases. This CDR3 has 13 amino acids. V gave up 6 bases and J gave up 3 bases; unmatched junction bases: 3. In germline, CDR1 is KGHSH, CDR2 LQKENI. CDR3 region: CASSPGGDYGYTF. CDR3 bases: TGTGCCAGCTCCCCAGGGGGCGACTATGGCTACACCTTC.

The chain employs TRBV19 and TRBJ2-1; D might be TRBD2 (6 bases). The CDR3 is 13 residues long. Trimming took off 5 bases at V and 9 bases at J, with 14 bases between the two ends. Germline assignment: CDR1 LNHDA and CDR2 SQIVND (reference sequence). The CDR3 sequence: CASSPGTLGEQFF. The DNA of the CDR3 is TGTGCCAGTAGTCCCGGGACTTTAGGTGAGCAGTTCTTC.

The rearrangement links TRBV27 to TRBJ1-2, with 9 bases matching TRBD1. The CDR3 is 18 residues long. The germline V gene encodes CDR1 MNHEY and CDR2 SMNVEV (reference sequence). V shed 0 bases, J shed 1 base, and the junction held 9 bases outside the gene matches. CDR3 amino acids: CASSLSISGTGRNYGYTF. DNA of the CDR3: TGTGCCAGCAGTTTATCTATTTCCGGGACAGGGCGTAACTATGGCTACACCTTC.

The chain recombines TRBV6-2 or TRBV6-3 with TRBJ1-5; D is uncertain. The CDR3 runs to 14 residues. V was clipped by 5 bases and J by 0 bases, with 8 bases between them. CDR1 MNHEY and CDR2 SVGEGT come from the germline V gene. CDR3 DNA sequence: TGTGCCAGCAGTCCCAGAAATAGCAATCAGCCCCAGCATTTT. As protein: CASSPRNSNQPQHF.

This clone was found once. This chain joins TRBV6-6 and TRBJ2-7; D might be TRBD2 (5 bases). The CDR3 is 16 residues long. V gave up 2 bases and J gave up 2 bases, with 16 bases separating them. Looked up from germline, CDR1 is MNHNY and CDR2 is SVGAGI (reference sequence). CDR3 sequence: CASSYPGRRGTYEQYF. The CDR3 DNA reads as TGTGCCAGCAGTTACCCGGGCCGCAGAGGGACCTACGAGCAGTACTTC.

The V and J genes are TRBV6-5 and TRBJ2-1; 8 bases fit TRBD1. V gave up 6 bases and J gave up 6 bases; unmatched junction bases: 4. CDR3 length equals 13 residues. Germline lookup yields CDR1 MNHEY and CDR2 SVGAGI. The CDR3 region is CASRKQGGNEQFF. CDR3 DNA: TGTGCCAGCAGAAAACAGGGGGGCAATGAGCAGTTCTTC.

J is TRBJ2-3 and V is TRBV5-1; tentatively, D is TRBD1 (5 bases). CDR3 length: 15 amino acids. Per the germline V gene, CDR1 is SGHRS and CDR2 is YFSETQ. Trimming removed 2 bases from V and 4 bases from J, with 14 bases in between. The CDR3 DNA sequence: TGCGCCAGCAGCTTCCCAGGGAATTCGCCAGATACGCAGTATTTT. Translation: CASSFPGNSPDTQYF. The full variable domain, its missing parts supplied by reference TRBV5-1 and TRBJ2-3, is KAGVTQTPRYLIKTRGQQVTLSCSPISGHRSVSWYQQTPGQGLQFLFEYFSETQRNKGNFPGRFSGRQFSNSRSEMNVSTLELGDSALYLCASSFPGNSPDTQYFGPGTRLTVL.

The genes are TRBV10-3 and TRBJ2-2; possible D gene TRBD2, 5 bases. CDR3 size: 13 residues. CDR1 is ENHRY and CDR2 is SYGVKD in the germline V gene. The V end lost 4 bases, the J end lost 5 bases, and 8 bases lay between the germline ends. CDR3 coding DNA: TGTGCCATCAGTGTCTCGGGGACCGGGGAGCTGTTTTTT. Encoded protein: CAISVSGTGELFF.

In nucleotides, the CDR3 is TGTGCCAGCAGCTCTACAGGGGCCACTGAAGCTTTCTTT. As protein: CASSSTGATEAFF. The chain uses TRBV11-3 and TRBJ1-1; 7 bases line up with TRBD1. J gave up 4 bases and V 4 bases, and 3 bases lay outside the gene matches. The CDR3 covers 13 residues. CDR1 is SGHNT, CDR2 YENEEA, per germline.

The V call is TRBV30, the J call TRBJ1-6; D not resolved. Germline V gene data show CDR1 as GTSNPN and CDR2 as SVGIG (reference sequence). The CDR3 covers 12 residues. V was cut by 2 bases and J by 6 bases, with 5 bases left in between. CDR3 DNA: TGTGCCTGGAGTCACTTTAATTCACCCCTCCACTTT. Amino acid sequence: CAWSHFNSPLHF.

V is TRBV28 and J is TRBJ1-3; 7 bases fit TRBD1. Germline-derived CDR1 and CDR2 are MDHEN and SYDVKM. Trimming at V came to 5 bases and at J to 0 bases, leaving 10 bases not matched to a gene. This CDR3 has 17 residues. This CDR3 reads CASSELRGLSSGNTIYF. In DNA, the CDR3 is TGTGCCAGCAGTGAGTTGAGGGGGCTAAGCTCTGGAAACACCATATATTTT.

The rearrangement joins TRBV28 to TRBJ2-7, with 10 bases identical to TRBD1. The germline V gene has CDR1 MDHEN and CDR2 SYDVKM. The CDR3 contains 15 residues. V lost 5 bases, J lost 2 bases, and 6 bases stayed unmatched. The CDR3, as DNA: TGTGCCAGCAGTCCCTCGGGACAGGGGACCTACGAGCAGTACTTC. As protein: CASSPSGQGTYEQYF. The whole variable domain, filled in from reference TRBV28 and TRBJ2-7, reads DVKVTQSSRYLVKRTGEKVFLECVQDMDHENMFWYRQDPGLGLRLIYFSYDVKMKEKGDIPEGYSVSREKKERFSLILESASTNQTSMYLCASSPSGQGTYEQYFGPGTRLTVT.

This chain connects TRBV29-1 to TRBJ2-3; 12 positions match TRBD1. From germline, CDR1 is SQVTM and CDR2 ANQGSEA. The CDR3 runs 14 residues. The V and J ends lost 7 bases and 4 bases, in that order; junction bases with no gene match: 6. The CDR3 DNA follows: TGCAGCGCCGGGGGACAGGGGGCCGCAGATACGCAGTATTTT. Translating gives CSAGGQGAADTQYF.